Detailed here is one T cell receptor beta chain. Repertoires were generated with immunoSEQ multiplex PCR, while TCRdb's copy carries only in-frame clones and drops some. The data contain 23,000 or so clones, around nine tenths of them singletons. V shed 6 bases and J 7 bases; nucleotides not matched to a gene: 5. The CDR3 is 14 amino acids. Germline CDR1 reads MRHNA; CDR2 reads SNTAGT. These data come from a study of T cell changes during pregnancy in multiple sclerosis. The chain carries TRBV6-4 and TRBJ2-1; TRBD2 matches 11 bases. The sample was CD8+ T cells from peripheral blood mononuclear cells, taken in the first trimester of pregnancy. The TCR was taken from a female donor in good health, enrolled as a control in a pregnancy study. The CDR3: CASSGGLAGNEQFF. The DNA for the CDR3 is TGTGCCAGCAGCGGAGGACTAGCGGGTAATGAGCAGTTCTTC.